Below, 9 T cell receptor beta chains from the same sample are listed, as sequenced in a study of shared clonotypes between healthy human individuals. Sequenced by immunoSEQ multiplex PCR; TCRdb stores in-frame clones only, minus some. This sample has 950,000 to 1,300,000 clones; about 77% occur once, and the top ten carry over 1.3%. Sequences were obtained from memory CD4+ T cells sorted from blood. The subset here: CD45RA-negative fraction. The receptors here all came from a man younger than 35 in good health.

This chain connects TRBV5-1 to TRBJ2-2; D perhaps matches TRBD1 (6 bases). Per the germline V gene, CDR1 is SGHRS and CDR2 is YFSETQ. Trimming removed 4 bases at V and 1 base at J, with 11 bases between. This CDR3 contains 15 residues. The CDR3 DNA is TGCGCCAGCAGCCCGACAGGATGGAACACCGGGGAGCTGTTTTTT. Translated, it gives CASSPTGWNTGELFF.

CDR3 in DNA: TGCAGCGTTGCGGGGGGGGCTTTTTCAGATACGCAGTATTTT. It specifies CSVAGGAFSDTQYF. The chain has TRBV29-1 and TRBJ2-3; 8 nucleotides agree with TRBD2. The CDR3 is made up of 14 amino acids. Looked up from germline, CDR1 is SQVTM and CDR2 is ANQGSEA. Unmatched junction bases numbered 7, after V lost 4 bases and J lost 4 bases.

Concerning this clone itself: Within the sample, other DNA sequences also encode this same CDR3. The chain links TRBV5-1 to TRBJ1-5; a weak D match, TRBD1 (6 bases). Germline V gene lookup returns CDR1 SGHRS and CDR2 YFSETQ. V was shortened by 0 bases and J by 3 bases, with 7 bases between the two germline ends. The CDR3 has 14 residues. CDR3 coding DNA: TGCGCCAGCAGCTTGGGGGACACCAATCAGCCCCAGCATTTT. This sequence encodes CASSLGDTNQPQHF. The full variable domain, completed using reference TRBV5-1 and TRBJ1-5, is KAGVTQTPRYLIKTRGQQVTLSCSPISGHRSVSWYQQTPGQGLQFLFEYFSETQRNKGNFPGRFSGRQFSNSRSEMNVSTLELGDSALYLCASSLGDTNQPQHFGDGTRLSIL.

This clone came up a few times. The sample contains more than one DNA sequence encoding this CDR3. The chain recombines TRBV11-2 with TRBJ1-3, with D possibly matching TRBD1 (5 bases). V lost 1 base to trimming and J lost 0 bases, with 7 bases between them. The CDR3 covers 15 residues. CDR1 is SGHAT and CDR2 is FQNNGV in the germline V gene. The CDR3 sequence: CASSLGQSSGNTIYF. The CDR3 DNA reads as TGTGCCAGCAGCTTAGGACAGAGCTCTGGAAACACCATATATTTT. The variable domain in full, completed from reference TRBV11-2 and TRBJ1-3, reads EAGVAQSPRYKIIEKRQSVAFWCNPISGHATLYWYQQILGQGPKLLIQFQNNGVVDDSQLPKDRFSAERLKGVDSTLKIQPAKLEDSAVYLCASSLGQSSGNTIYFGEGSWLTVV.

The V and J genes are TRBV5-1 and TRBJ1-3; D is unresolved. The germline gives CDR1 SGHRS, CDR2 YFSETQ. V dropped 0 bases and J dropped 0 bases, with 10 bases sitting between them. The CDR3 runs to 16 residues. CDR3 residues: CASSLGKEGSGNTIYF. The CDR3 coding sequence is TGCGCCAGCAGCTTGGGGAAGGAGGGCTCTGGAAACACCATATATTTT.

The chain links TRBV7-9 to TRBJ1-3; D might be TRBD1 (6 bases). Germline V gene sequence: CDR1 SEHNR, CDR2 FQNEAQ (reference sequence). The germline V and J ends were trimmed by 2 bases and 1 base, with 9 bases remaining between them. This CDR3 contains 15 residues. The CDR3 region is CASSLITGSGNTIYF. DNA for the CDR3: TGTGCCAGCAGCTTAATCACAGGGTCTGGAAACACCATATATTTT.

The chain employs TRBV28 and TRBJ1-2; TRBD1 agrees at 11 bases. This CDR3 comprises 16 residues. The V and J ends lost 8 bases and 6 bases, in that order; junction bases with no gene match: 14. Germline lookup yields CDR1 MDHEN and CDR2 SYDVKM. The CDR3 is CASGSGQGAKEDGYTF. CDR3 in DNA: TGTGCCAGCGGTAGTGGACAGGGGGCAAAAGAGGATGGCTACACCTTC.

V gene TRBV6-5 combines with J gene TRBJ1-1; perhaps TRBD1 as D (5 bases). The germline gives CDR1 MNHEY, CDR2 SVGAGI. This CDR3 spans 15 amino acids. The V end was cut by 2 bases, the J end by 1 base, with 11 bases between. CDR3: CASSYTGLRNTEAFF. CDR3 sequence (DNA): TGTGCCAGCAGTTACACGGGACTCAGGAACACTGAAGCTTTCTTT.

With regard to this clone: A read error may account for a junction end that differs from germline. The chain is built from TRBV7-7 and TRBJ2-5; the match to TRBD1 covers 8 bases. The CDR3 consists of 14 residues. From germline, CDR1 is SSHAT and CDR2 FNYEAQ (reference sequence). The CDR3 DNA reads as TGTGCTAGCAGCTCCAGGGGGCTGGGAGAGACCCAGTACTTC. Translating it yields CASSSRGLGETQYF.